Shown below are 27 T cell receptor beta chains from a single sample sequenced in a study of blood T cell repertoires in COVID-19. TCRdb's copy holds only in-frame clones and misses some; the assay was immunoSEQ multiplex PCR. Here the sample spans 200,000 to 300,000 clones, approximately 86% being singletons. Sequenced material: PBMCs or T cells enriched from blood (not recorded which). The receptor source for this set is a young woman with acute COVID-19.

This sequence joins TRBV25-1 and TRBJ1-2; D is ambiguous. Germline CDR1 and CDR2: MGHDK and SYGVNS. The CDR3 covers 12 residues. With 6 bases removed from V and 4 bases from J, the gap between germline ends came to 9 bases. In DNA form, the CDR3 reads TGTGCCAGCAGCTTGTTCGGCTATGGCTACACCTTC. Its translation: CASSLFGYGYTF.

The chain joins TRBV19 to TRBJ1-2; no definite D call. Trimming took off 3 bases at V and 4 bases at J, with 15 bases between the two ends. The CDR3 contains 15 residues. The V gene's germline CDR1 is LNHDA and CDR2 SQIVND (reference sequence). In nucleotides, the CDR3 is TGTGCCAGTAGTATGGGCACGGCCCTTAGCTATGGCTACACCTTC. This codes for CASSMGTALSYGYTF.

The V call is TRBV5-4, the J call TRBJ2-5; tentatively, D is TRBD2 (5 bases). The CDR3 sequence is 16 residues long. Germline V gene lookup returns CDR1 SGHNT and CDR2 YYREEE (reference sequence). Trimming pared 3 bases from V and 3 bases from J, leaving 18 bases between. CDR3 nucleotides: TGTGCCAGCAGCTCCCTAGCTCGTGGTGGAAAAGAGACCCAGTACTTC. Its translation: CASSSLARGGKETQYF.

This chain links TRBV6-5 with TRBJ1-5; D is unresolved. Trimming took off 3 bases at V and 5 bases at J, with 8 bases between the two ends. The CDR3 contains 13 residues. Germline-derived CDR1 and CDR2 are MNHEY and SVGAGI. The chain's CDR3 is CASSYRGDQPQHF. The CDR3 bases are TGTGCCAGCAGTTATCGCGGGGATCAGCCCCAGCATTTT.

This clone showed up just once. The chain joins TRBV25-1 to TRBJ2-7; 7 nucleotides match TRBD1. The ends lost 5 bases at V and 5 bases at J; junction bases unmatched: 6. The germline V gene has CDR1 MGHDK and CDR2 SYGVNS. The CDR3 contains 13 residues. CDR3 sequence reads: CASSLTGRHEQYF. CDR3 in DNA: TGTGCCAGCAGTTTGACAGGGCGGCACGAGCAGTACTTC.

V is TRBV11-2 and J is TRBJ1-2; no clear D. The CDR3 contains 14 residues. CDR1 is SGHAT and CDR2 is FQNNGV in the germline V gene. V gave up 6 bases and J gave up 1 base, with 12 bases separating them. The CDR3 sequence is CASRRDTDNYGYTF. DNA for the CDR3: TGTGCCAGCAGACGAGACACCGATAACTATGGCTACACCTTC.

The chain has TRBV7-2 and TRBJ2-2; 10 nucleotides agree with TRBD2. The CDR3 sequence is 15 residues long. The germline gives CDR1 SGHTA, CDR2 FQGNSA. V lost 5 bases to trimming and J lost 4 bases; unmatched junction nucleotides: 4. For the CDR3, the DNA is TGTGCCAGCAGCGAGCGGGGGGGCGGCACCGGGGAGCTGTTTTTT. Its protein product is CASSERGGGTGELFF.

V gene TRBV6-5 combines with J gene TRBJ2-7; a weak D match, TRBD1 (5 bases). Per the germline V gene, CDR1 is MNHEY and CDR2 is SVGAGI. Trimming cost V 9 bases and J 6 bases, with 15 bases left between them. This CDR3 is built from 12 residues. The CDR3 protein is CASRAGPSEQYF. CDR3 nucleotides: TGTGCCAGTAGGGCAGGGCCTTCCGAGCAGTACTTC.

The chain uses TRBV19 and TRBJ1-1; D is unresolved. With 7 bases removed from V and 0 bases from J, the gap between germline ends came to 9 bases. This CDR3 has 13 amino acids. Germline CDR1 is LNHDA and CDR2 is SQIVND (reference sequence). This chain's CDR3 is CASTGLMNTEAFF. The CDR3 nucleotides read TGTGCCAGTACCGGGTTAATGAACACTGAAGCTTTCTTT.

The chain has TRBV5-4 and TRBJ2-3, with D uncertain. Germline V gives CDR1 SGHNT, CDR2 YYREEE (reference sequence). CDR3 length: 15 amino acids. V lost 5 bases, J lost 0 bases, and 13 bases lay in between. CDR3 DNA: TGTGCCAGCAGGAGGTCGGCGGCTAGCACAGATACGCAGTATTTT. Translation: CASRRSAASTDTQYF.

This clone has only one observation. V gene TRBV7-9 combines with J gene TRBJ1-1, with 7 bases that match TRBD1. This CDR3 spans 17 amino acids. Germline trimming cut 5 bases from V and 3 bases from J; bases unmatched to any gene: 15. CDR1 SEHNR and CDR2 FQNEAQ come from the germline V gene (reference sequence). CDR3: CASSPRRGPPRDTEAFF. As DNA, the CDR3 is TGTGCCAGCAGCCCTAGGAGGGGGCCGCCCCGGGACACTGAAGCTTTCTTT.

The chain couples TRBV5-6 to TRBJ1-2; 7 nucleotides align to TRBD1. The length of the CDR3 is 13 residues. The J segment lost 4 bases and the V segment lost 4 bases, leaving 4 bases of the junction unmatched. Germline CDR1 and CDR2: SGHDT and YYEEEE. The CDR3 reads CASSQTGIYGYTF. The CDR3 nucleotides read TGTGCCAGCAGCCAGACAGGGATCTATGGCTACACCTTC.

V usage is TRBV5-1 and J usage is TRBJ1-4; TRBD1 might be the D (6 bases). This CDR3 is built from 16 residues. Germline V lookup: CDR1 SGHRS, CDR2 YFSETQ. V was trimmed by 4 bases and J by 0 bases, leaving 13 bases between them. The CDR3 protein is CASSLGTSPTNEKLFF. In nucleotides, the CDR3 is TGCGCCAGCAGCCTAGGGACATCCCCAACTAATGAAAAACTGTTTTTT.

Worth noting for this clone: One junction end does not reproduce the germline sequence, and a read error may be involved. The rearrangement uses TRBV2 and TRBJ1-2; tentative D call: TRBD1 (6 bases). The CDR3 is 14 amino acids. Germline V gene sequence: CDR1 SNHLY, CDR2 FYNNEI. CDR3 bases: TGTGCCAGCGGTGAGCACGACAGGTACTATGGCTACACCTTC. It yields the protein CASGEHDRYYGYTF.

Here the CDR3 reads CASSESTQIAEQSPLHF. The DNA for the CDR3 is TGCGCCAGCAGTGAGTCGACTCAGATTGCGGAACAATCACCCCTCCACTTT. V gene TRBV10-2 combines with J gene TRBJ1-6; D gene unclear. CDR3 size: 17 residues. Trimming removed 0 bases from V and 10 bases from J, with 19 bases in between. Germline lookup yields CDR1 WSHSY and CDR2 SAAADI.

The CDR3 region is CASSSPGLAGYNEQFF. In DNA form, the CDR3 reads TGTGCCAGCAGCTCCCCGGGACTAGCGGGATACAATGAGCAGTTCTTC. The V and J genes are TRBV7-2 and TRBJ2-1; TRBD2 matches 13 bases. This CDR3 is 16 amino acids long. Per the germline V gene, CDR1 is SGHTA and CDR2 is FQGNSA. V lost 4 bases and J lost 4; bases outside the gene matches: 4.

This clone has more than one count but fewer than ten. The chain is built from TRBV7-8 and TRBJ2-7; D is unresolved. The germline V gene encodes CDR1 SGHVS and CDR2 FQNEAQ. CDR3 length equals 11 residues. V was trimmed by 5 bases and J by 1 base, leaving 3 bases between them. This CDR3 is CASSPSYEQYF. In DNA form, the CDR3 reads TGTGCCAGCAGCCCTTCCTACGAGCAGTACTTC.

This sequence joins TRBV19 and TRBJ1-5, with D unclear. This CDR3 is built from 15 residues. The V gene's germline CDR1 is LNHDA and CDR2 SQIVND (reference sequence). Trimming left V 6 bases short and J 6 bases short, with 18 bases between. CDR3 amino acids: CASRRWHGYRQPQHF. CDR3 nucleotides: TGTGCCAGTAGACGCTGGCACGGGTACCGTCAGCCCCAGCATTTT.

The chain is built from TRBV6-1 and TRBJ1-1; weak D call: TRBD1 (5 bases). The V end lost 3 bases, the J end lost 1 base, and 12 bases lay between the germline ends. Germline CDR1 MNHNS, CDR2 SASEGT. The CDR3 is made up of 15 amino acids. CDR3 amino acids: CASSEAGWGNTEAFF. CDR3 nucleotide sequence: TGTGCCAGCAGTGAGGCAGGGTGGGGGAACACTGAAGCTTTCTTT.

With regard to this clone: This same CDR3 is encoded by further DNA sequences in the sample. The chain links TRBV7-9 to TRBJ1-1; the D gene is possibly TRBD1 (5 bases). V was clipped by 1 base and J by 1 base, with 7 bases between them. The CDR3 is made up of 14 amino acids. The V gene's germline CDR1 is SEHNR and CDR2 FQNEAQ (reference sequence). The CDR3 protein is CASSLVQGNTEAFF. CDR3 nucleotide sequence: TGTGCCAGCAGCTTAGTTCAGGGGAACACTGAAGCTTTCTTT.

This chain links TRBV6-5 with TRBJ1-3; D unclear. V was cut by 5 bases and J by 2 bases, with 13 bases left in between. The length of the CDR3 is 15 residues. The germline CDR1 and CDR2 sequences are MNHEY and SVGAGI. Written as DNA, the CDR3 is TGTGCCAGCAGTAGAGGAGTCTCGGCTGGAAACACCATATATTTT. Its protein product is CASSRGVSAGNTIYF.

The chain carries TRBV4-2 and TRBJ2-1; D might be TRBD2 (7 bases). Trimming left V 1 base short and J 10 bases short, with 11 bases between. The V gene's germline CDR1 is LGHNA and CDR2 YNFKEQ. CDR3 length: 13 residues. CDR3 in DNA: TGTGCCAGCAGCCAAGGGGGGGGCCGCGAGCAGTTCTTC. Amino acid sequence: CASSQGGGREQFF.

V and J are TRBV5-1 and TRBJ2-5, with 10 nucleotides matching TRBD1. The CDR3 covers 17 residues. Germline V gene lookup returns CDR1 SGHRS and CDR2 YFSETQ. Trimming cost V 6 bases and J 1 base; bases outside gene matches: 12. The CDR3 sequence: CASKRGRTGGLQETQYF. In nucleotides, the CDR3 is TGCGCCAGCAAAAGAGGTCGGACAGGGGGACTCCAAGAGACCCAGTACTTC.

V usage is TRBV7-9 and J usage is TRBJ1-3; 8 bases are shared with TRBD1. The ends lost 7 bases at V and 0 bases at J; junction bases unmatched: 8. Germline lookup yields CDR1 SEHNR and CDR2 FQNEAQ (reference sequence). The CDR3 length is 16 residues. The CDR3 sequence: CASTTIQGVSGNTIYF. The CDR3 DNA sequence: TGTGCCAGCACCACCATACAGGGGGTCTCTGGAAACACCATATATTTT.

The J gene is TRBJ1-1, the V gene TRBV27; D possibly corresponds to TRBD1 (6 bases). Trimming removed 6 bases from V and 5 bases from J, with 13 bases in between. The germline V gene encodes CDR1 MNHEY and CDR2 SMNVEV (reference sequence). There are 13 residues in the CDR3. CDR3 protein: CASRTPGVTEAFF. In nucleotides, the CDR3 is TGTGCCAGCAGGACCCCAGGGGTTACTGAAGCTTTCTTT.

The chain has TRBV6-5 and TRBJ1-4; perhaps TRBD1 as D (5 bases). V dropped 6 bases and J dropped 2 bases, with 10 bases sitting between them. The length of the CDR3 is 14 residues. Per germline, CDR1 MNHEY and CDR2 SVGAGI. In nucleotides, the CDR3 is TGTGCCAGCAGGCGGGGGGGGACTAATGAAAAACTGTTTTTT. Translating gives CASRRGGTNEKLFF.

This clone was picked up a small number of times. The rearrangement links TRBV25-1 to TRBJ1-1, with a weak D call TRBD1 (6 bases). The CDR3 has 13 residues. CDR1 and CDR2 (germline): MGHDK, SYGVNS. Trimming stripped 6 bases from V and 3 bases from J, with 11 bases between. CDR3 residues: CASSPGQYTEAFF. The CDR3 nucleotides are TGTGCCAGCAGCCCTGGACAGTACACTGAAGCTTTCTTT. Full variable domain (outside the CDR3, taken from reference TRBV25-1 and TRBJ1-1): EADIYQTPRYLVIGTGKKITLECSQTMGHDKMYWYQQDPGMELHLIHYSYGVNSTEKGDLSSESTVSRIRTEHFPLTLESARPSHTSQYLCASSPGQYTEAFFGQGTRLTVV.